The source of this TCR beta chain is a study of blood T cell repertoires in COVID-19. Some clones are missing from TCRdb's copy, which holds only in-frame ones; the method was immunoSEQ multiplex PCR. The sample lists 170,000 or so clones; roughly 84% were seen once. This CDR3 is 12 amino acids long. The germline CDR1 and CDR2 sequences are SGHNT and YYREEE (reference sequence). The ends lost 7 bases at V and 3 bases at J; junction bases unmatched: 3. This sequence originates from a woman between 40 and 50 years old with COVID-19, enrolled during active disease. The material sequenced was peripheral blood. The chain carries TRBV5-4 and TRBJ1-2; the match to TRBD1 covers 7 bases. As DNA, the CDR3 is TGTGCCAGCGGACAGGCCGACTATGGCTACACCTTC. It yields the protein CASGQADYGYTF.